The next 5 T cell receptor beta chains were all read from a single sample in a study of T cells of healthy individuals. TCRdb re-called the 5' RACE reads with MiXCR, one entry per CDR3 protein. The sample yields nearly 100,000 distinct CDR3 sequences, approximately 15% seen once. The receptors stem from a human donor in good health.

This clonotype was recorded many times. The chain has TRBV9 and TRBJ2-2; D tentatively fits TRBD1 or TRBD2 (7 bases each). V was clipped by 0 bases and J by 6 bases, with 18 bases between them. The CDR3 has 17 amino acids. Germline V gene data show CDR1 as SGDLS and CDR2 as YYNGEE. CDR3 protein: CASSVVAGGGVAGELFF. The CDR3 nucleotides are TGTGCCAGCAGCGTAGTGGCAGGGGGGGGAGTAGCCGGGGAGCTGTTTTTT. Full variable domain (remainder filled in from reference TRBV9 and TRBJ2-2): DSGVTQTPKHLITATGQRVTLRCSPRSGDLSVYWYQQSLDQGLQFLIQYYNGEERAKGNILERFSAQQFPDLHSELNLSSLELGDSALYFCASSVVAGGGVAGELFFGEGSRLTVL.

Many counts were recorded for this clonotype. The chain recombines TRBV7-2 with TRBJ2-1; weak D call: TRBD1 (5 bases). CDR1 and CDR2 (germline): SGHTA, FQGNSA. The germline V and J ends were trimmed by 0 bases and 3 bases, with 9 bases remaining between them. The CDR3 totals 15 residues. The CDR3 loop is CASSLASGFYNEQFF. The CDR3 DNA sequence: TGTGCCAGCAGCTTAGCATCAGGGTTCTACAATGAGCAGTTCTTC.

The rearrangement links TRBV12-3 or TRBV12-4 to TRBJ2-3; 12 bases map to TRBD2. Trimming removed 7 bases from V and 2 bases from J; junction bases left unmatched: 10. The CDR3 spans 17 residues. CDR3 nucleotide sequence: TGTGCCAGCACCACCCAACTAGCGGGAGGTGTCACAGATACGCAGTATTTT. This gives the protein CASTTQLAGGVTDTQYF.

This clonotype was counted ten times or more. This chain uses TRBV20-1 with TRBJ1-5, with no clear D. The CDR3 is 12 amino acids. The V gene's germline CDR1 is DFQATT and CDR2 SNEGSKA (reference sequence). The V end was cut by 4 bases, the J end by 4 bases, with 8 bases between. CDR3 sequence (DNA): TGCAGTGCTACCGACACTAATCAGCCCCAGCATTTT. It codes for CSATDTNQPQHF.

This clonotype occurred a few times. The DNA of the CDR3 is TGCAGCGGAGGACTAGCGGGAGGGCCGGGGTTCTTC. It yields the protein CSGGLAGGPGFF. V gene TRBV29-1 combines with J gene TRBJ2-1, with 15 bases lining up with TRBD2. The germline gives CDR1 SQVTM, CDR2 ANQGSEA. V trimming: 7 bases; J trimming: 15 bases; junction bases outside the gene matches: 7. The CDR3 loop spans 12 amino acids.